This T cell receptor (beta chain) was profiled in a study of T cell repertoires in cytomegalovirus infection. Using its own MiXCR run on the reads, TCRdb lists one record per CDR3 protein. This sample has about 300,000 distinct CDR3 sequences; 9.6% occur once, and the top ten carry less than 3%. The sample holds a few counts of this clonotype. Trimming took 3 bases from V and 0 from J, leaving 12 bases between them. In germline, CDR1 is KGHDR, CDR2 SFDVKD. The CDR3 loop spans 16 amino acids. The sequenced sample was PBMCs. This chain uses TRBV24-1 with TRBJ2-3; tentatively, D is TRBD2 (6 bases). The receptor comes from a human donor in good health (CMV status not recorded). Some clones in this sample may be carry-over from other donors' samples. The CDR3 spells CATSDAGRASTDTQYF. The CDR3 DNA follows: TGTGCCACCAGTGATGCGGGACGGGCTAGCACAGATACGCAGTATTTT.